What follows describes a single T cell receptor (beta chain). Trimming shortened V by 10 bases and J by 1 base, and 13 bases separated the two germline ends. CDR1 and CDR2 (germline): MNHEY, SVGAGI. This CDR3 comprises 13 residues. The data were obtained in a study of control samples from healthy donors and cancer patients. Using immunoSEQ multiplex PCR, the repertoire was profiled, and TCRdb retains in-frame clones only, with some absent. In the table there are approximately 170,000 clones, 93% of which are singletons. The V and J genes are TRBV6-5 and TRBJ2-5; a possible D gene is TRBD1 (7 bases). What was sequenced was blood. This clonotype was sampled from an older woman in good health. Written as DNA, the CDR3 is TGTGCCACCGCGGGACAGCCCCAAGAGACCCAGTACTTC. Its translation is CATAGQPQETQYF.